This record concerns one TCR beta chain sequence. Its antigen is still unknown. The record originates from a study of T cell responses to AZD1222 COVID-19 vaccine. Whole-study context: Both about-4-week and about-12-week second-dose recipients were combined.

Study results and caveats: Among the donors, most were white British and more were female, and clonal diversity was possibly underestimated. Vaccine-associated CD4 TCRs spanned spike, dominant at 160-218 and 743-854.

The J segment lost 5 bases and the V segment lost 3 bases, leaving 13 bases of the junction unmatched. The germline gives CDR1 MNHEY, CDR2 SMNVEV (reference sequence). The CDR3 runs 17 residues. Here immunoSEQ multiplex PCR was the method, and the copy in TCRdb shows in-frame clones only, minus some. This table has some 150,000 clones, 90% appearing once. This clonotype originated in an adult in good health. The chain links TRBV27 to TRBJ2-3; TRBD1 agrees at 8 bases. The material sequenced was peripheral blood, taken on day 0 of AZD1222 vaccination. CDR3 protein: CASSLWSQGASKDTQYF. CDR3 nucleotide sequence: TGTGCCAGCAGTTTGTGGAGTCAGGGGGCTTCGAAAGATACGCAGTATTTT.